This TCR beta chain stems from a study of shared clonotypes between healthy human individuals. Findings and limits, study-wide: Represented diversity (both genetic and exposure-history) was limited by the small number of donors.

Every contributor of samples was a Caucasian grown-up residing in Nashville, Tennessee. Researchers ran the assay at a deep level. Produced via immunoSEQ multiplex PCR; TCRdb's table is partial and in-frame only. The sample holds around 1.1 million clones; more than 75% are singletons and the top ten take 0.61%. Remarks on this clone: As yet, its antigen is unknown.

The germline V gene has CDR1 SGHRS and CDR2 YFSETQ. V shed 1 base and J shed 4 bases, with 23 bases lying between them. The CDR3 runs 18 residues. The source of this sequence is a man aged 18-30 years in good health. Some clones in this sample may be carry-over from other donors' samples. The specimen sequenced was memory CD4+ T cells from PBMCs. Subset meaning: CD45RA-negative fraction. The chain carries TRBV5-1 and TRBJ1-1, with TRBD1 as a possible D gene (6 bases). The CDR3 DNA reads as TGCGCCAGCAGCTTGAAGGCAGGGGACTTTCCATGGTCCACTGAAGCTTTCTTT. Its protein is CASSLKAGDFPWSTEAFF.